The T cell receptor (beta chain) described here comes from a study of T-cell reconstitution after alpha-beta-depleted transplantation in children. During its preparation, the TCRbeta library received unique molecular identifiers. TCRdb passed the PCR reads through MiXCR, listing each CDR3 protein once. The data contain 600,000 to 700,000 distinct CDR3 sequences, roughly 17% of them seen just once; the ten biggest clones take up 1.1%. This CDR3 is 14 amino acids long. Germline V lookup: CDR1 SGHAT, CDR2 FQNNGV. The ends were cut back, 5 bases at V and 0 bases at J, with 9 bases in the middle. Sequences were derived from PBMCs from the stem cell graft donor, sampled from the stem cell graft. This receptor was taken from a human donor who donated a stem cell graft to a child with acute myeloid leukemia. V is TRBV11-2 and J is TRBJ2-3; D ambiguous. CDR3: CASSPMTSTDTQYF. The CDR3 DNA follows: TGTGCCAGCAGCCCTATGACGAGCACAGATACGCAGTATTTT.